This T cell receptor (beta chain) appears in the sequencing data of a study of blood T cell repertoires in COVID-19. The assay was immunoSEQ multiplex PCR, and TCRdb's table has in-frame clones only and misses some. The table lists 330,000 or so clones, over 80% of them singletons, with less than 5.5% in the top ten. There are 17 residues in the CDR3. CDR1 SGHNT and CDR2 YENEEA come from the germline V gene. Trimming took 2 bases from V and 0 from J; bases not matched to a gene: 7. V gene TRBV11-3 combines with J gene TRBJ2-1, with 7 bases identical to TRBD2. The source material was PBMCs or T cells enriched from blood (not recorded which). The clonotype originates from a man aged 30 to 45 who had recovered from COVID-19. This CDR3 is CASSLRGGSSSYNEQFF. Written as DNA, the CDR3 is TGTGCCAGCAGCTTACGGGGCGGGAGTAGCTCCTACAATGAGCAGTTCTTC.